The rows below give T cell receptor beta chains drawn from one sample of a study of shared clonotypes between healthy human individuals. Method: immunoSEQ multiplex PCR; TCRdb's copy keeps in-frame clones and lacks some. Of some 1 million clones in the sample, roughly 75% are singletons; the top ten hold about 1.5%. Sequenced material: memory CD4+ T cells sorted from blood. These receptors originate from a man in his late teens or twenties in good health. CDR3s leave out the opening cysteine and the closing phenylalanine or tryptophan. Fields, in order: V gene, D gene, CDR3 protein. D genes are given only for firm matches.

>TRBV9|-
ASSPNTDSYEQY
>TRBV10-3|-
AITRATNTEAF
>TRBV30|-
AFSWGAHEQY
>TRBV10-3|-
AARGGSSSYNEQF
>TRBV19|-
ASSARQKSSGNTIY
>TRBV10-1|-
ASKGSTENTIY
>TRBV6-1|-
ASKASSNEQF
>TRBV18|-
ASSPPMGMNTEAF
>TRBV5-8|-
ASSLDWAYEQY
>TRBV20-1|-
SATSLNEQY
>TRBV11-1|-
ASSPRPLPYWPLHEQY
>TRBV18|-
ASSVVREAEQY
>TRBV10-3|TRBD1
AISPGTANYGYT
>TRBV6-1|-
ASSPTDSGANVLT
>TRBV7-8|-
ASSLRTEPPYEQY
>TRBV5-1|TRBD1
ASSAQNPGTGRADTGELF
>TRBV7-2|TRBD1
ASSPGGGLDEKLF
>TRBV11-2|-
ASSFGPQSGNTIY
>TRBV5-3|-
ASSGYSEQY
>TRBV10-3|-
AIRELRGEKLF
>TRBV10-3|-
AISLVRDANEQF
>TRBV18|-
ASSPPEGTQY
>TRBV5-4|-
ASSFPPATEAF
>TRBV29-1|-
SVSTGANVLT
>TRBV7-2|TRBD1
ASRLDRVRAGELF
>TRBV7-2|-
ASSPPADTQY
>TRBV30|-
AWSVVVGERPF
>TRBV6-1|TRBD1
ASSERGDRGQF
>TRBV7-2|TRBD2
ASSLGLAGFSQETQY
>TRBV19|-
ASSLTGIGSYEQY
>TRBV19|-
ASSIAGDGYT
>TRBV30|-
AWRSDFNTIY
>TRBV7-9|-
ASSPLEGNTEAF
>TRBV5-1|TRBD1
ASSPDRGNIPSYEQF
>TRBV5-5|-
ASSFALASTQETQY
>TRBV6-1|TRBD1
ASRGQGASYNEQF
>TRBV2|-
ALRGGMVYEQY
>TRBV5-1|-
ASSSFSGDRLGAKNIQY
>TRBV2|TRBD2
ASSATSSEQY
>TRBV4-3|-
ASSQDHRGDEQY
>TRBV10-1|-
ASSESLAGQDGELF
>TRBV5-6|-
ASSRSGAPEQY
>TRBV9|TRBD2
ASSVGGVSGTQQY
>TRBV30|TRBD1
AWSVQQGSNPT
>TRBV5-5|-
ASKQLVLASDTQY
>TRBV30|-
AGNRDANVLT
>TRBV9|-
ASGYSSGYTGELF
>TRBV18|-
ASSLQANTEAF
>TRBV7-9|-
ASSRFMSEQY
>TRBV7-2|-
ASSLGSGLNEKLF
>TRBV7-7|TRBD2
AIRGTSGPLGTGELF
>TRBV15|-
ATSRDLGQPQH